The 21 T cell receptor beta chains below all came from one sample that was sequenced in a study of blood T cell repertoires in COVID-19. Libraries were prepared by immunoSEQ multiplex PCR; TCRdb keeps only in-frame clonotypes and omits some of them. The sample contains about 380,000 clones, roughly 85% of which appear only once. Input material: peripheral blood. These receptors were obtained from a woman under 30 with acute or convalescent COVID-19.

V gene TRBV5-6 combines with J gene TRBJ2-2; TRBD1 aligns across 10 bases. CDR1 is SGHDT, CDR2 YYEEEE, per germline. The V and J ends lost 2 bases and 4 bases, in that order; junction bases with no gene match: 5. This CDR3 comprises 16 residues. The CDR3: CASSLRDRGTTGELFF. CDR3 DNA sequence: TGTGCCAGCAGCTTACGGGACAGGGGAACCACCGGGGAGCTGTTTTTT.

The rearrangement joins TRBV9 to TRBJ2-5; perhaps TRBD1 as D (7 bases). The V end lost 0 bases, the J end lost 5 bases, and 20 bases lay between the germline ends. From germline, CDR1 is SGDLS and CDR2 YYNGEE. This CDR3 comprises 17 residues. The CDR3 loop is CASSVGSVEGAGETQYF. The CDR3 nucleotides read TGTGCCAGCAGCGTAGGGTCGGTGGAGGGGGCAGGGGAGACCCAGTACTTC.

This clone was detected only a few times. The rearrangement links TRBV5-4 to TRBJ1-3; D gene uncertain. The germline CDR1 and CDR2 sequences are SGHNT and YYREEE (reference sequence). The ends were cut back, 2 bases at V and 2 bases at J, with 11 bases in the middle. There are 15 residues in the CDR3. CDR3 in DNA: TGTGCCAGCAGCTTAGGAGGAGGAACTGGAAACACCATATATTTT. Its translation is CASSLGGGTGNTIYF.

Notes on this clone: A far larger clone lies a single base away; this is likely a read error. This same CDR3 is encoded by further DNA sequences in the sample. The genes are TRBV11-2 and TRBJ1-2, with D hard to call. The CDR3 has 12 amino acids. Germline V gene lookup returns CDR1 SGHAT and CDR2 FQNNGV. Trimming shortened V by 4 bases and J by 0 bases, and 3 bases separated the two germline ends. For the CDR3, the DNA is TGTGCCAGCAGCTCCTCTAACTATGGCTACACCTTC. Its protein product is CASSSSNYGYTF.

This chain's CDR3 is CASSRDSARGETQYF. CDR3 sequence (DNA): TGTGCCAGCAGCCGGGACAGTGCCAGAGGTGAGACCCAGTACTTC. The chain couples TRBV3-1 (or the pseudogene TRBV3-2) to TRBJ2-5; TRBD1 agrees at 7 bases. There are 15 residues in the CDR3. CDR1 is LGHDT, CDR2 YNNKEL, per germline (reference sequence). After removal of 4 bases from V and 5 bases from J, the junction contained 10 bases not matched to a gene.

This clone was recorded once. The chain recombines TRBV5-1 with TRBJ1-4; D is perhaps TRBD1 (6 bases). Trimming removed 3 bases at V and 4 bases at J, with 16 bases between. The CDR3 is 16 residues long. Germline-derived CDR1 and CDR2 are SGHRS and YFSETQ. CDR3 in DNA: TGCGCCAGCAGCTGGGAGCAGACAGGAGTTAATGAAAAACTGTTTTTT. Encoded protein: CASSWEQTGVNEKLFF.

The CDR3 here is CASTIGGGYTEAFF. DNA of the CDR3: TGTGCCAGCACCATTGGCGGGGGATACACTGAAGCTTTCTTT. This chain connects TRBV5-4 to TRBJ1-1; possible D gene TRBD1, 5 bases. Germline V gene data show CDR1 as SGHNT and CDR2 as YYREEE (reference sequence). This CDR3 is built from 14 residues. Trimming stripped 6 bases from V and 3 bases from J, with 15 bases between.

The chain carries TRBV12-3 or TRBV12-4 and TRBJ2-3, with TRBD2 identical over 7 bases. J was trimmed by 6 bases and V by 7 bases; bases with no gene match: 7. The CDR3 consists of 13 residues. CDR3 coding DNA: TGTGCCAGCACCCTGGGGGGGAAGGATACGCAGTATTTT. Translated: CASTLGGKDTQYF.

This chain links TRBV5-1 with TRBJ1-4, with D possibly TRBD1 on 5 matching bases. In germline, CDR1 is SGHRS, CDR2 YFSETQ. The CDR3 is made up of 16 amino acids. V was pared by 6 bases and J by 3 bases, with 18 bases between. The CDR3 loop is CASKNRQGGPNEKLFF. Written as DNA, the CDR3 is TGCGCCAGCAAAAATCGGCAGGGAGGGCCTAATGAAAAACTGTTTTTT.

The chain joins TRBV19 to TRBJ1-2; D gene uncertain. Germline V lookup: CDR1 LNHDA, CDR2 SQIVND (reference sequence). Trimming took off 2 bases at V and 4 bases at J, with 8 bases between the two ends. This CDR3 has 13 amino acids. The CDR3 sequence is CASSINRGYGYTF. The CDR3 DNA reads as TGTGCCAGTAGTATAAACCGAGGCTATGGCTACACCTTC.

The V and J genes are TRBV3-1 (or the pseudogene TRBV3-2) and TRBJ2-7; D remains unclear. From germline, CDR1 is LGHDT and CDR2 YNNKEL (reference sequence). Trimming cost V 0 bases and J 0 bases, with 6 bases left between them. The CDR3 has 14 residues. The CDR3 reads CASSQDKSSYEQYF. The CDR3 nucleotides read TGTGCCAGCAGCCAAGACAAGAGCTCCTACGAGCAGTACTTC.

The chain links TRBV5-8 to TRBJ2-3; 9 bases agree with TRBD1. The CDR3 is made up of 16 amino acids. Trimming took 2 bases from V and 3 from J; bases not matched to a gene: 7. CDR1 SGHTS and CDR2 YDEGEE come from the germline V gene. CDR3 protein: CASSFIRQGVTDTQYF. Here the CDR3 DNA reads TGTGCCAGCAGCTTCATAAGACAGGGGGTTACAGATACGCAGTATTTT.

This rearrangement joins TRBV5-1 to TRBJ2-5; TRBD1 matches at 7 bases. This CDR3 spans 15 amino acids. Germline CDR1 reads SGHRS; CDR2 reads YFSETQ. The V and J ends lost 4 bases and 5 bases, in that order; junction bases with no gene match: 11. As DNA, the CDR3 is TGCGCCAGCAGCCTCGGGACAGCAAACGGTGAGACCCAGTACTTC. Translation: CASSLGTANGETQYF.

The chain is built from TRBV6-2 or TRBV6-3 and TRBJ1-2, with TRBD1 identical over 9 bases. The CDR3 covers 14 residues. Germline values: CDR1 MNHEY, CDR2 SVGEGT. With 4 bases clipped from V and 8 bases from J, the junction kept 8 bases outside the gene matches. The CDR3 here is CASSSPQGAWGYTF. CDR3 nucleotide sequence: TGTGCCAGCAGTTCCCCACAGGGGGCATGGGGCTACACCTTC.

V usage is TRBV7-3 and J usage is TRBJ2-1, with 8 bases that match TRBD2. The CDR3 extends over 14 amino acids. Germline CDR1 SGHTA, CDR2 FQGTGA. V shed 0 bases and J 8 bases; nucleotides not matched to a gene: 3. CDR3 sequence reads: CASSLTSGIYEQFF. The DNA for the CDR3 is TGTGCCAGCAGCTTAACTAGCGGGATCTATGAGCAGTTCTTC.

This chain joins TRBV28 and TRBJ1-5; D possibly corresponds to TRBD1 (5 bases). Trimming shortened V by 6 bases and J by 0 bases, and 12 bases separated the two germline ends. The V gene's germline CDR1 is MDHEN and CDR2 SYDVKM. This CDR3 is built from 15 residues. The DNA for the CDR3 is TGTGCCAGCAGGAACCTTGACAGTAGCAATCAGCCCCAGCATTTT. Translation: CASRNLDSSNQPQHF.

The rearrangement uses TRBV5-1 and TRBJ2-1; 11 bases line up with TRBD1. Unmatched junction bases numbered 7, after V lost 4 bases and J lost 7 bases. The CDR3 spans 15 residues. Germline V gives CDR1 SGHRS, CDR2 YFSETQ. CDR3 in DNA: TGCGCCAGCAGCCCGGACAGGGGGCTGTATAATGAGCAGTTCTTC. Translating gives CASSPDRGLYNEQFF.

The rearrangement uses TRBV5-1 and TRBJ2-5; TRBD2 agrees at 11 bases. This CDR3 spans 15 amino acids. The V and J ends lost 0 bases and 5 bases, in that order; junction bases with no gene match: 3. Germline V gene lookup returns CDR1 SGHRS and CDR2 YFSETQ. CDR3 nucleotide sequence: TGCGCCAGCAGCTTGGCGCTAGCGGGAGGCGAGACCCAGTACTTC. It translates to CASSLALAGGETQYF. The whole variable domain, remainder taken from reference TRBV5-1 and TRBJ2-5, is KAGVTQTPRYLIKTRGQQVTLSCSPISGHRSVSWYQQTPGQGLQFLFEYFSETQRNKGNFPGRFSGRQFSNSRSEMNVSTLELGDSALYLCASSLALAGGETQYFGPGTRLLVL.

The rearrangement links TRBV30 to TRBJ1-6; D is unclear. Trimming pared 4 bases from V and 7 bases from J, leaving 11 bases between. Germline V gene sequence: CDR1 GTSNPN, CDR2 SVGIG (reference sequence). This CDR3 comprises 13 residues. CDR3 protein: CAWMGPQNSPLHF. CDR3 DNA sequence: TGTGCCTGGATGGGCCCTCAGAATTCACCCCTCCACTTT.

This clone was counted between two and nine times. J is TRBJ1-1 and V is TRBV28; D gene uncertain. CDR3 length: 13 amino acids. Deletions cut 6 bases from V and 1 base from J, with 9 bases between. Germline V lookup: CDR1 MDHEN, CDR2 SYDVKM. CDR3 DNA sequence: TGTGCCAGCAGAGAAGCGGGGAACACTGAAGCTTTCTTT. Translating gives CASREAGNTEAFF.

V usage is TRBV15 and J usage is TRBJ1-6; D gene uncertain. V lost 3 bases to trimming and J lost 4 bases, with 7 bases between them. The CDR3 extends over 14 amino acids. Germline V gene data show CDR1 as LNHNV and CDR2 as YYDKDF (reference sequence). The CDR3 protein is CATSSETYNSPLHF. As DNA, the CDR3 is TGTGCCACCAGCAGCGAGACTTATAATTCACCCCTCCACTTT.